This T cell receptor (beta chain) was identified during a study of cytomegalovirus exposure and HLA in healthy donors. The CDR3 runs to 15 residues. Germline V gene sequence: CDR1 LNHDA, CDR2 SQIVND (reference sequence). The V gene end was trimmed by 6 bases and the J gene end by 2 bases; junction bases not matched to a gene: 7. PCR was performed using 60 Vbeta and 13 Jbeta primers. The repertoire was sequenced with immunoSEQ multiplex PCR; TCRdb's copy has only in-frame clones and lacks some. The data contain roughly 120,000 clones, over 70% of them singletons. This chain connects TRBV19 to TRBJ1-1, with TRBD1 matching 9 bases. The sequenced sample consisted of PBMCs. This TCR came from a woman aged 40 to 50 in good health and CMV-seronegative. The CDR3 coding sequence is TGTGCCAGTAGGCCGGGACAGGGATCAAACACTGAAGCTTTCTTT. Protein sequence: CASRPGQGSNTEAFF.